The 17 T cell receptor beta chains presented below share a single source sample, sequenced in a study of CD8 T cells in Susac syndrome. Random hexamers served to reverse transcribe roughly 0.45 to 1 ug RNA. TCRdb reprocessed the immunoSEQ multiplex PCR reads with MiXCR, giving one entry per CDR3 protein. In the table there are about 140,000 distinct CDR3 sequences, approximately 95% of which are singletons. The source material was CD8+ T cells from PBMCs. The source is a human donor with Susac syndrome.

This rearrangement joins TRBV20-1 to TRBJ2-3; D possibly corresponds to TRBD2 (6 bases). With 0 bases removed from V and 1 base from J, the gap between germline ends came to 17 bases. This CDR3 contains 17 residues. CDR1 DFQATT and CDR2 SNEGSKA come from the germline V gene (reference sequence). This CDR3 reads CSARDLGGPPRTDTQYF. The CDR3 DNA follows: TGCAGTGCTAGAGATCTCGGGGGACCACCGCGCACAGATACGCAGTATTTT.

This chain connects TRBV14 to TRBJ2-7; a weak D match, TRBD2 (6 bases). Germline V lookup: CDR1 SGHDN, CDR2 FVKESK. V gave up 0 bases and J gave up 7 bases, with 7 bases separating them. The CDR3 is 12 residues long. This CDR3 reads CASSQEAGEQYF. CDR3 nucleotides: TGTGCCAGCAGCCAAGAGGCGGGGGAGCAGTACTTC.

The chain combines TRBV12-3 or TRBV12-4 with TRBJ1-1, with D uncertain. The CDR3 totals 11 residues. Trimming removed 6 bases from V and 2 bases from J, with 4 bases in between. In nucleotides, the CDR3 is TGTGCCAGCAGGATCAACACTGAAGCTTTCTTT. This codes for CASRINTEAFF.

J is TRBJ1-5 and V is TRBV12-3 or TRBV12-4, with 10 bases aligning to TRBD1. After removal of 0 bases from V and 5 bases from J, the junction contained 1 base not matched to a gene. This CDR3 comprises 15 residues. The CDR3, as DNA: TGTGCCAGCAGTTTAGCCGGACAGGGGGATCAGCCCCAGCATTTT. Encoded protein: CASSLAGQGDQPQHF.

The rearrangement links TRBV9 to TRBJ1-5; the D gene is possibly TRBD1 (5 bases). Trimming stripped 4 bases from V and 0 bases from J, with 11 bases between. CDR3 size: 15 residues. Germline V CDR1 and CDR2: SGDLS, YYNGEE. The CDR3 DNA is TGTGCCAGCAGCCAAACAGGTGATAGCAATCAGCCCCAGCATTTT. Protein sequence: CASSQTGDSNQPQHF.

The chain combines TRBV20-1 with TRBJ1-1; 8 positions match TRBD1. The CDR3 spans 12 residues. V was clipped by 5 bases and J by 4 bases; unmatched bases: 3. Germline CDR1 DFQATT, CDR2 SNEGSKA (reference sequence). The CDR3 DNA is TGCAGTGCTCCCGGACAGGGCACTGAAGCTTTCTTT. As protein: CSAPGQGTEAFF.

The rearrangement links TRBV20-1 to TRBJ2-5; TRBD1 might be the D (5 bases). The CDR3 totals 13 residues. V dropped 2 bases and J dropped 4 bases, with 11 bases sitting between them. CDR1 is DFQATT, CDR2 SNEGSKA, per germline (reference sequence). The DNA for the CDR3 is TGCAGTGCTAGAAGTCAGGGTGGAGAGACCCAGTACTTC. Its translation: CSARSQGGETQYF.

V and J are TRBV5-6 and TRBJ2-3; D is undetermined. The V gene's germline CDR1 is SGHDT and CDR2 YYEEEE. Deletions cut 3 bases from V and 0 bases from J, with 11 bases between. This CDR3 is 15 amino acids long. The CDR3 loop is CASSSPDQSTDTQYF. CDR3 coding DNA: TGTGCCAGCAGCTCACCTGATCAGAGCACAGATACGCAGTATTTT.

The chain couples TRBV9 to TRBJ1-2, with TRBD1 identical over 9 bases. The CDR3 spans 13 residues. Losses at the gene ends were 1 base for V and 7 bases for J; bases not matched to a gene: 2. Germline lookup yields CDR1 SGDLS and CDR2 YYNGEE. The CDR3 region is CASSVRTGVGYTF. Written as DNA, the CDR3 is TGTGCCAGCAGCGTACGGACAGGGGTTGGCTACACCTTC.

DNA for the CDR3: TGTGCCAGCAGTCCCTCACAGGGGGCCCACGAGCAGTACTTC. It yields the protein CASSPSQGAHEQYF. The chain links TRBV27 to TRBJ2-7; 9 nucleotides match TRBD1. V shed 5 bases, J shed 5 bases, and the junction held 7 bases outside the gene matches. In germline, CDR1 is MNHEY, CDR2 SMNVEV (reference sequence). The CDR3 length is 14 residues.

The rearrangement uses TRBV6-1 and TRBJ1-2; maybe TRBD1 (6 bases). Deletions cut 6 bases from V and 5 bases from J, with 34 bases between. The CDR3 spans 20 residues. From germline, CDR1 is MNHNS and CDR2 SASEGT. In DNA, the CDR3 is TGTGCCAGCAGACCCCTCTTATATCCCGGGTCGGCAGGGGATCGGTATGGCTACACCTTC. It yields the protein CASRPLLYPGSAGDRYGYTF.

The chain uses TRBV24-1 and TRBJ2-3; D may match TRBD1 or TRBD2 (5 bases each). This CDR3 contains 16 residues. V was clipped by 3 bases and J by 2 bases, with 14 bases between them. CDR1 is KGHDR, CDR2 SFDVKD, per germline. In DNA, the CDR3 is TGTGCCACCAGTGATCTTCGGGACCCTAACACAGATACGCAGTATTTT. Amino acids: CATSDLRDPNTDTQYF.

This clonotype came up once. This CDR3 reads CATSRQGAGANVLTF. CDR3 nucleotides: TGTGCCACCAGCAGACAGGGAGCTGGGGCCAACGTCCTGACTTTC. The chain carries TRBV15 and TRBJ2-6; D could derive from TRBD1 or TRBD2 (5 bases each). Trimming stripped 2 bases from V and 2 bases from J, with 7 bases between. Looked up from germline, CDR1 is LNHNV and CDR2 is YYDKDF (reference sequence). CDR3 length: 15 amino acids. Looking up the rest from reference TRBV15 and TRBJ2-6 gives the full variable domain: DAMVIQNPRYQVTQFGKPVTLSCSQTLNHNVMYWYQQKSSQAPKLLFHYYDKDFNNEADTPDNFQSRRPNTSFCFLDIRSPGLGDTAMYLCATSRQGAGANVLTFGAGSRLTVL.

In regard to this clonotype: At one of its ends the junction is not consistent with the germline gene, which may arise from a read error. The V call is TRBV27, the J call TRBJ2-1, with no clear D. This CDR3 contains 11 residues. CDR1 and CDR2 from the germline V gene are MNHEY and SMNVEV (reference sequence). DNA of the CDR3: TGTGCCAGCCTTTCTTACAGTGAGCAGTTCTTC. Translated: CASLSYSEQFF.

The CDR3 loop is CASRLSGQGTSEQYF. CDR3 nucleotides: TGTGCCAGTAGACTCTCGGGACAGGGGACGAGTGAGCAGTACTTC. This chain links TRBV19 with TRBJ2-7; TRBD1 matches at 10 bases. CDR1 is LNHDA and CDR2 is SQIVND in the germline V gene (reference sequence). The CDR3 is made up of 15 amino acids. V was pared by 6 bases and J by 7 bases, with 12 bases of the junction left unmatched.

The chain links TRBV29-1 to TRBJ2-3; D might be TRBD2 (6 bases). There are 12 residues in the CDR3. Germline CDR1 and CDR2: SQVTM and ANQGSEA. The V and J ends lost 5 bases and 4 bases respectively, with 10 bases between them. DNA for the CDR3: TGCAGCGTTTTTAGGGAGGCAGATACGCAGTATTTT. Its translation is CSVFREADTQYF.

The rearrangement uses TRBV5-6 and TRBJ1-2; 11 positions match TRBD1. The CDR3 covers 18 residues. Unmatched junction bases numbered 16, after V lost 4 bases and J lost 5 bases. Germline CDR1 SGHDT, CDR2 YYEEEE. For the CDR3, the DNA is TGTGCCAGCAGCCCGAAATCCATCCGGGACAGGGGGACTTATGGCTACACCTTC. It specifies CASSPKSIRDRGTYGYTF.